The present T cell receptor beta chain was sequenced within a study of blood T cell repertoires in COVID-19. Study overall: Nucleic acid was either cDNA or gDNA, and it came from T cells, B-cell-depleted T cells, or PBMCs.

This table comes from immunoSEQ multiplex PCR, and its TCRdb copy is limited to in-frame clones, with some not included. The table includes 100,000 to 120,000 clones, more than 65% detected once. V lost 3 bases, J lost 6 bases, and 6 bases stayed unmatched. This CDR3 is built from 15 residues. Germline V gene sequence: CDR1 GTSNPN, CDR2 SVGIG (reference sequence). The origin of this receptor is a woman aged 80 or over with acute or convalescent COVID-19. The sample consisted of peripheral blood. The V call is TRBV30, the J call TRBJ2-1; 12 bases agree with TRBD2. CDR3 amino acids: CAWSSGLAGSNEQFF. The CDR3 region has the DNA TGTGCCTGGAGCTCGGGACTAGCGGGTTCCAATGAGCAGTTCTTC.